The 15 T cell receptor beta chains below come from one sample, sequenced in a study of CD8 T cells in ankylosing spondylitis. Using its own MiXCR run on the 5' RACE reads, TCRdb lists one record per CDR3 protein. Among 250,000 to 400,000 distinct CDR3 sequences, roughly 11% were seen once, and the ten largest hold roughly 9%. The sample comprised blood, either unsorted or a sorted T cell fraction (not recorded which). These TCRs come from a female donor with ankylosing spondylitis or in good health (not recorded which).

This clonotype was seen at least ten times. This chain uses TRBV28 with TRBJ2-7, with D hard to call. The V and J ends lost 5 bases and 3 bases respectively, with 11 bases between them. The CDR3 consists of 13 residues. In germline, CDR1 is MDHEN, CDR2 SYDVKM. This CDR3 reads CASSTLGHYEQYF. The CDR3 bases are TGTGCCAGCAGTACCCTCGGCCACTACGAGCAGTACTTC.

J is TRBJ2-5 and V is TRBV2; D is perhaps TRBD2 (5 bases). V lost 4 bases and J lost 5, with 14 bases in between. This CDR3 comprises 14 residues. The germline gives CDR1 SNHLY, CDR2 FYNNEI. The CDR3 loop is CASSVEGVRETQYF. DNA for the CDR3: TGTGCCAGCAGTGTAGAGGGCGTGAGGGAGACCCAGTACTTC.

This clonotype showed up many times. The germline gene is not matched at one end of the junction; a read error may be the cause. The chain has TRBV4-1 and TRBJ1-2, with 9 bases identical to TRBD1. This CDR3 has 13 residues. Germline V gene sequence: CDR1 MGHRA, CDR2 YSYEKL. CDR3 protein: CASSQEDRGEVSF. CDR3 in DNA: TGCGCCAGCAGCCAGGAGGACAGGGGAGAAGTCTCCTTC.

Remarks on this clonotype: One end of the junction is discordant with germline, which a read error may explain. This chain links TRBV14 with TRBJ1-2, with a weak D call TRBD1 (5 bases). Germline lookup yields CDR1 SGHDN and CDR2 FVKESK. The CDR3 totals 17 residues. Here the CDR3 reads CASSQVSRVGSNYGHTF. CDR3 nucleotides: TGTGCCAGCAGCCAAGTTAGCAGGGTAGGGTCTAACTATGGCCACACCTTC.

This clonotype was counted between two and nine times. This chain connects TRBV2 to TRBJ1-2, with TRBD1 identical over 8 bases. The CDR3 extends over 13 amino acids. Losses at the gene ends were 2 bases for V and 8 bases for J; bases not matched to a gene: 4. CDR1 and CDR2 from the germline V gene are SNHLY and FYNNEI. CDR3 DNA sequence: TGTGCCAGCAGTGAACAGGGGGCTGAGGGCTACACCTTC. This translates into CASSEQGAEGYTF.

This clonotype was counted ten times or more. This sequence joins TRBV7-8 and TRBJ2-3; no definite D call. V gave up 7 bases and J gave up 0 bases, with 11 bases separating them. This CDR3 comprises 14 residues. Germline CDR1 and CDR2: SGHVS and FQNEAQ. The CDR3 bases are TGTGCCAGCACCCTATACGGGAGCACAGATACGCAGTATTTT. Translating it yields CASTLYGSTDTQYF.

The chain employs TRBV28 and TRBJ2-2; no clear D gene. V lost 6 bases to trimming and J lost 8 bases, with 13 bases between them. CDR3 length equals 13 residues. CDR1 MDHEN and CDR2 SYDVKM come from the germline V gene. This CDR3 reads CASRPRVGGELFF. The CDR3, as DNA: TGTGCCAGCAGGCCCCGAGTAGGGGGGGAGCTGTTTTTT.

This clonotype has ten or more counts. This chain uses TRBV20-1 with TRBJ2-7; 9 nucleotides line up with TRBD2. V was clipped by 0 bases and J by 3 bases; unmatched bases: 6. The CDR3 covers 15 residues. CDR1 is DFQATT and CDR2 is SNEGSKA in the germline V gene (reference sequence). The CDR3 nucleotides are TGCAGTGCTAGAGATATTCTAGCGGGACACTACGAGCAGTACTTC. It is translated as CSARDILAGHYEQYF.

The CDR3 sequence is CASSPRRAEDGYTF. CDR3 coding DNA: TGCGCCAGCAGCCCGCGAAGGGCTGAGGATGGCTACACCTTC. This chain uses TRBV5-1 with TRBJ1-2; D is undetermined. In germline, CDR1 is SGHRS, CDR2 YFSETQ. V lost 4 bases and J 6 bases, leaving 16 bases between the germline ends. The length of the CDR3 is 14 residues.

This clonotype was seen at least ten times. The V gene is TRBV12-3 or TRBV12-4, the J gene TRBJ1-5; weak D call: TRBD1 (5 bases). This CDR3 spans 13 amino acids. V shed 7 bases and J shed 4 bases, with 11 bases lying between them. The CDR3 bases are TGTGCCAGCACCGGGACGGCTAATCAGCCCCAGCATTTT. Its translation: CASTGTANQPQHF.

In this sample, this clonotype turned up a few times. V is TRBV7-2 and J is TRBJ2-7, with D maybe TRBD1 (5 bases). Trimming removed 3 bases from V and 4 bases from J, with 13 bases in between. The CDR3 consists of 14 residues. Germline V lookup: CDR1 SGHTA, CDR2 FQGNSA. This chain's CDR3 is CASSFQGSGYEQYF. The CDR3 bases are TGTGCCAGCAGCTTTCAGGGTTCAGGGTACGAGCAGTACTTC.

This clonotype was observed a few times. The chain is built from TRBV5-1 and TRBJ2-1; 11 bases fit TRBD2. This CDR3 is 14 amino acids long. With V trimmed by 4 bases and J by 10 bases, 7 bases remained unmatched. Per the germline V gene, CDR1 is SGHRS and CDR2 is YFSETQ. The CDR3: CASSLAGGPPEQFF. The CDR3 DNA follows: TGCGCCAGCAGCCTAGCGGGGGGCCCACCGGAGCAGTTCTTC. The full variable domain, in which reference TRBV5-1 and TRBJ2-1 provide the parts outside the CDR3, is KAGVTQTPRYLIKTRGQQVTLSCSPISGHRSVSWYQQTPGQGLQFLFEYFSETQRNKGNFPGRFSGRQFSNSRSEMNVSTLELGDSALYLCASSLAGGPPEQFFGPGTRLTVL.

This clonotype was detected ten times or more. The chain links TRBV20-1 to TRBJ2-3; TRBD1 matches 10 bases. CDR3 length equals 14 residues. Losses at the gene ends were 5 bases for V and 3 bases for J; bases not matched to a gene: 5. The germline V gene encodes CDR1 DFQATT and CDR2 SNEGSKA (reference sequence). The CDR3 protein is CSAPDRGRTDTQYF. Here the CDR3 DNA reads TGCAGTGCTCCTGACAGGGGGCGGACAGATACGCAGTATTTT.

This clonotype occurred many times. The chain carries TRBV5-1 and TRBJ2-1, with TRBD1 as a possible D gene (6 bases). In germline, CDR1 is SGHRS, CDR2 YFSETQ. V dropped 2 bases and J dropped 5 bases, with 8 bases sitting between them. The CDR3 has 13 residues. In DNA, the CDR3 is TGCGCCAGCAGCTTCGGGGACAACAATGAGCAGTTCTTC. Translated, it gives CASSFGDNNEQFF.

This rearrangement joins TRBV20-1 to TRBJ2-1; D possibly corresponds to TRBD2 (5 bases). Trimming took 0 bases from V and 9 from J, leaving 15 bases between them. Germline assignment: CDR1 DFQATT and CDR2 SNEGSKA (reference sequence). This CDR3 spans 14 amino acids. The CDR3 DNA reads TGCAGTGCTAGAGAGGGATCAAGTCGGGGTGAGCAGTTCTTC. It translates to CSAREGSSRGEQFF.